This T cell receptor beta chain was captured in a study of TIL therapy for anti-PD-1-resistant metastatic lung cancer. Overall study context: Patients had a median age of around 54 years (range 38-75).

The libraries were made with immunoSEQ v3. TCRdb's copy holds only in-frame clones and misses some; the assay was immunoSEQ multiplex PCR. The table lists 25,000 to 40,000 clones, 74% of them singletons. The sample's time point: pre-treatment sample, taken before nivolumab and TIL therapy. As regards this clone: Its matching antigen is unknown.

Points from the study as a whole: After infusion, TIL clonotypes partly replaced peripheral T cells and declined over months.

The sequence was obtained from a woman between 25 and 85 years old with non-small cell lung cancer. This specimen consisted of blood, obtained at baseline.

The CDR3 bases are TGTGCCAGCAGCTTTGGGGAGTCTAGCACAGATACGCAGTATTTT. Its translation: CASSFGESSTDTQYF. This rearrangement joins TRBV7-9 to TRBJ2-3, with a weak D call TRBD2 (5 bases). The germline V and J ends were trimmed by 3 bases and 0 bases, with 10 bases remaining between them. CDR3 length: 15 amino acids. Germline CDR1 and CDR2: SEHNR and FQNEAQ (reference sequence).